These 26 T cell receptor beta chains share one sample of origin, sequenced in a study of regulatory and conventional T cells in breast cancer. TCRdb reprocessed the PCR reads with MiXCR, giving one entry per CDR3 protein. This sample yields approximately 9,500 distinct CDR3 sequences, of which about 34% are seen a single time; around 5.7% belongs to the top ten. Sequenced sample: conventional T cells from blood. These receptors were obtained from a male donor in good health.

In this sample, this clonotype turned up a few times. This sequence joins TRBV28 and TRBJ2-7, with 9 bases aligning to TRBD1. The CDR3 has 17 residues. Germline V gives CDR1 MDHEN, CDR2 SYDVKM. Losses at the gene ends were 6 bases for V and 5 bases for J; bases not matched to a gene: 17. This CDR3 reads CASREGGGQGLSNEQYF. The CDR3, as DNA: TGTGCCAGCAGGGAGGGGGGCGGACAGGGGTTGTCCAACGAGCAGTACTTC.

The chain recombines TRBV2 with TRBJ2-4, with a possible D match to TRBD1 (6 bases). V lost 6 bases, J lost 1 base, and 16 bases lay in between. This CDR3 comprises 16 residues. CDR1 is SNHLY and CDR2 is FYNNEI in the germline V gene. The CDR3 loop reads CASSRQEWQAKNIQYF. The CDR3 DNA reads TGTGCCAGCAGCAGACAGGAGTGGCAGGCCAAAAACATTCAGTACTTC.

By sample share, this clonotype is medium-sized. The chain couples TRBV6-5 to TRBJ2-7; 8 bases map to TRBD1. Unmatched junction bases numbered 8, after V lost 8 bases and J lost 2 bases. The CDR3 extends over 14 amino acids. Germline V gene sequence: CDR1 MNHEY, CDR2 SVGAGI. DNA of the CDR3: TGTGCCAGCCGGCGGGCAGGGGGCCCCTACGAGCAGTACTTC. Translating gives CASRRAGGPYEQYF.

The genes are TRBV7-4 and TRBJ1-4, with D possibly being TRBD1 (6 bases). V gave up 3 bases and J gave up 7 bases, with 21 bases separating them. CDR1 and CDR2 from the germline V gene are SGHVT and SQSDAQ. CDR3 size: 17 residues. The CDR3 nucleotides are TGTGCCAGCAGCTTTTTCCCCCTTGGCGGGGGGGCTGAAAAACTGTTTTTT. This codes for CASSFFPLGGGAEKLFF.

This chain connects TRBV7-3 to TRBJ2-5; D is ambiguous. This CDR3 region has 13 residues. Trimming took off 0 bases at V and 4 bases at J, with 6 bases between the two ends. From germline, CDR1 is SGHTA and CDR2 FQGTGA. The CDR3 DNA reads TGTGCCAGCAGCTTAACCCCGCGAGAGACCCAGTACTTC. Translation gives CASSLTPRETQYF.

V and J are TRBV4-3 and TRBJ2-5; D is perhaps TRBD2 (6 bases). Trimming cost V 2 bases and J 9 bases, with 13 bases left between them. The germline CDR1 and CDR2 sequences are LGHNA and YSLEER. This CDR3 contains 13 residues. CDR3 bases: TGCGCCAGCAGCCAATCGGGGGACGGGGCCCAGTACTTC. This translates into CASSQSGDGAQYF.

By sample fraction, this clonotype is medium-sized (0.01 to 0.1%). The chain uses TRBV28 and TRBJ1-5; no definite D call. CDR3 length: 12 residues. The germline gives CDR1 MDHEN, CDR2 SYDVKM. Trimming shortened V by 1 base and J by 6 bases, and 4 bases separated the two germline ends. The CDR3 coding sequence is TGTGCCAGCAGTTTATCGCGTCAGCCCCAGCATTTT. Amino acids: CASSLSRQPQHF.

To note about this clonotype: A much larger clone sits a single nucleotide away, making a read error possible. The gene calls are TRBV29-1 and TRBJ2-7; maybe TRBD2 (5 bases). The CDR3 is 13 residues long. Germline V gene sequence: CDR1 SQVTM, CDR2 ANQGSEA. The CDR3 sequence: CSVSSRLSYQQYF. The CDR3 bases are TGCAGCGTATCTAGCAGACTCTCCTACCAGCAGTACTTC.

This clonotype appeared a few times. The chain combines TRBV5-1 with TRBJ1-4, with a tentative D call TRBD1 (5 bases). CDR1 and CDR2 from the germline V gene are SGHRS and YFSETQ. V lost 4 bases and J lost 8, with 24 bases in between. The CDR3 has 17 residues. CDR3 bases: TGCGCCAGCAGCCTTGGGATCGCCCGGACGGGGGAAGAAAAACTGTTTTTT. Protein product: CASSLGIARTGEEKLFF.

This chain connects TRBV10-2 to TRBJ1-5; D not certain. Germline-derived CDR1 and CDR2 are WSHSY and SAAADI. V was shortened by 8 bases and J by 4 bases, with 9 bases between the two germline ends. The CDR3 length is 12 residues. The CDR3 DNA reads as TGCGCCAGCTCGACTGGGAATCAGCCCCAGCATTTT. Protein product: CASSTGNQPQHF.

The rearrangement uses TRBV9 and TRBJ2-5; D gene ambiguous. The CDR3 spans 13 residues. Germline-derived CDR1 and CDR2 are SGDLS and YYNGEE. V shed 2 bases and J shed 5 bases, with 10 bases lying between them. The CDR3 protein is CASSVSQQETQYF. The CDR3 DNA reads TGTGCCAGCAGCGTCAGCCAGCAGGAGACCCAGTACTTC.

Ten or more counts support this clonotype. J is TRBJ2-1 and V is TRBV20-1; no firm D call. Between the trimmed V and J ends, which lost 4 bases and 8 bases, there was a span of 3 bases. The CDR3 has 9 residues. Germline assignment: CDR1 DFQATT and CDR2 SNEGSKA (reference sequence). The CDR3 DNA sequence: TGCAGTGCTAAATATGAGCAGTTCTTC. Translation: CSAKYEQFF.

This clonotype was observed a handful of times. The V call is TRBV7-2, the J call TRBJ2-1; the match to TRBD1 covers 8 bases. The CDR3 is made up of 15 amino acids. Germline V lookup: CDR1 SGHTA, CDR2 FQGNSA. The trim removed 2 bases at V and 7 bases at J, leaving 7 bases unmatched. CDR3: CASSLPQGARNEQFF. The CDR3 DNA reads TGTGCCAGCAGCTTACCTCAGGGGGCAAGGAATGAGCAGTTCTTC.

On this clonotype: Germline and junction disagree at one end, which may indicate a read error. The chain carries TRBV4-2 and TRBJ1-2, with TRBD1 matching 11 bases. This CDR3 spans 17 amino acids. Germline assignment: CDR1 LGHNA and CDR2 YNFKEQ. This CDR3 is CASSQAHRTGGVYGYAF. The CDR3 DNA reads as TGTGCCAGCAGCCAAGCTCACCGGACAGGGGGCGTCTATGGCTACGCCTTC.

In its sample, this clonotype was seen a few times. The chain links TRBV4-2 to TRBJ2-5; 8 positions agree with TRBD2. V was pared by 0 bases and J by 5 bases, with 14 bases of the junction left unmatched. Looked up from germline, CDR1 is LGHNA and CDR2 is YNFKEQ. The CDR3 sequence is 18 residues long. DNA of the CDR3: TGTGCCAGCAGCCAAGATCTGCTTGGGGGGCGGGAGGCGGAGACCCAGTACTTC. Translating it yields CASSQDLLGGREAETQYF.

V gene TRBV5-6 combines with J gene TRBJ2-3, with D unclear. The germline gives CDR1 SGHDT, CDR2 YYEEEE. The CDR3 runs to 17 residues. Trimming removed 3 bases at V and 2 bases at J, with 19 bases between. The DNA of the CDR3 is TGTGCCAGCAGCTCCGGTCCAGGAAAAACTTTCACAGATACGCAGTATTTT. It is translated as CASSSGPGKTFTDTQYF.

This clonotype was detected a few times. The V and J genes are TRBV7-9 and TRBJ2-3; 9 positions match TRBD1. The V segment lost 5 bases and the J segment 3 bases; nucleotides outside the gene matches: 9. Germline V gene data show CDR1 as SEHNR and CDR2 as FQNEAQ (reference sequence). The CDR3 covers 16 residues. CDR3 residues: CASSPKGTGFTDTQYF. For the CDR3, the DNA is TGTGCCAGCAGCCCCAAAGGGACAGGGTTTACAGATACGCAGTATTTT.

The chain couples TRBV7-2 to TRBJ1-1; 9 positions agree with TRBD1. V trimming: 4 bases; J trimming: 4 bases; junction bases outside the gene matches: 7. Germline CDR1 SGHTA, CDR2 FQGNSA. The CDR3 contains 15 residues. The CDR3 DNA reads TGTGCCAGCAGCTCGTACAGGGGGCTCAGCACTGAAGCTTTCTTT. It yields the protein CASSSYRGLSTEAFF.

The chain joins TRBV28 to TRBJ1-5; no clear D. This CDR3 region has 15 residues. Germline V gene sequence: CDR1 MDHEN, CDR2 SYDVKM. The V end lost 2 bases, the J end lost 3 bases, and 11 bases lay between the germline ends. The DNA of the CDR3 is TGTGCCAGCAGTTTAACGGCTGGGAACAATCAGCCCCAGCATTTT. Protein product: CASSLTAGNNQPQHF. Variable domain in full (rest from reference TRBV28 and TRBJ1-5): DVKVTQSSRYLVKRTGEKVFLECVQDMDHENMFWYRQDPGLGLRLIYFSYDVKMKEKGDIPEGYSVSREKKERFSLILESASTNQTSMYLCASSLTAGNNQPQHFGDGTRLSIL.

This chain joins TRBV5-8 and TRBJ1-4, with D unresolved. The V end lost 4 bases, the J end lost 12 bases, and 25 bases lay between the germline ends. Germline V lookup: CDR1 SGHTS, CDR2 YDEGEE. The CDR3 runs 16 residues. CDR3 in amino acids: CASSPPEANAMNQLFF. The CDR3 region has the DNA TGTGCCAGCAGCCCCCCAGAAGCCAACGCCATGAATCAACTGTTTTTT.

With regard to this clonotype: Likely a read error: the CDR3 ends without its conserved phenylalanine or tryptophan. Written as DNA, the CDR3 is TGTGCCAGCAGCTTTTCGGGGGGGAGCAATCAGCCCCAGCATCTT. Translated, it gives CASSFSGGSNQPQHL. The chain uses TRBV11-3 and TRBJ1-5; D perhaps matches TRBD1 (5 bases). V was clipped by 3 bases and J by 1 base, with 10 bases between them. The CDR3 is 15 residues long. Germline CDR1 reads SGHNT; CDR2 reads YENEEA.

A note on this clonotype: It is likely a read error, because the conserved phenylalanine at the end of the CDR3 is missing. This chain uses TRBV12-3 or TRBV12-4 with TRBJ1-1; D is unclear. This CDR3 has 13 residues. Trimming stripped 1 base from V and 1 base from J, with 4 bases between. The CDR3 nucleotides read TGTGCCAGCAGTTTAGACCCGAACACTGAAGCTTTCTCT. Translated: CASSLDPNTEAFS.

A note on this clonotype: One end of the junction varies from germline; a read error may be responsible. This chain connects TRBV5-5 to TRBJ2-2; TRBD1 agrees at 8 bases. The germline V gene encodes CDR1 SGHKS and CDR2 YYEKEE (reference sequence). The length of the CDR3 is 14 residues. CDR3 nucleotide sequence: TGTGCCAGCAGCCGGACAGGGAACGCCGGGGAGCTGTTTTTT. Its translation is CASSRTGNAGELFF.

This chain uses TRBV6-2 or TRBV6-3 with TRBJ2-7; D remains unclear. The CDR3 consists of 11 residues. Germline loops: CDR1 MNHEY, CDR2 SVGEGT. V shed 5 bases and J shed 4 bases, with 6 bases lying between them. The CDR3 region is CASSDKYEQYF. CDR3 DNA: TGTGCCAGCAGTGACAAATACGAGCAGTACTTC.

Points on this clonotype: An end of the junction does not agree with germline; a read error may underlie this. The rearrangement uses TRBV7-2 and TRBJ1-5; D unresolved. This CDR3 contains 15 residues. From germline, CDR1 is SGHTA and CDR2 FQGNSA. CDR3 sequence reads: CASSLAGYSNQPQHF. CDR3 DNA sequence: TGTGCCAGCAGCCTAGCGGGATATAGCAATCAGCCCCAGCATTTT.

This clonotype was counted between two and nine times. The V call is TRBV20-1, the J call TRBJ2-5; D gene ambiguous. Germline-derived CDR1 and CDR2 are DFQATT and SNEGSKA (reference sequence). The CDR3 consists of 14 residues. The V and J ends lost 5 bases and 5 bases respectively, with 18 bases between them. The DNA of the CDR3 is TGCAGTGCTCCTTCCCCATTGGGGATGGAGACCCAGTACTTC. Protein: CSAPSPLGMETQYF.